These 20 T cell receptor beta chains were sequenced from one sample in a study of T-cell memory formation after mild COVID-19. A single record per CDR3 protein comes from TCRdb applying MiXCR to the 5' RACE reads. The sample yields tens of thousands of distinct CDR3 sequences, approximately 15% seen once. Sequenced: PBMCs or a T cell subset sorted from them (not recorded which). These receptors were obtained from a man aged 18-30 years who had mild COVID-19 (a few samples of this study predate the infection). Cell type and time point are not known.

This sequence joins TRBV7-2 and TRBJ1-2; unclear D gene. The CDR3 length is 14 residues. With 1 base removed from V and 4 bases from J, the gap between germline ends came to 10 bases. Germline loops: CDR1 SGHTA, CDR2 FQGNSA. CDR3 sequence (DNA): TGTGCCAGCAGCTTAGGTGTCCGGGGCTATGGCTACACCTTC. Translation: CASSLGVRGYGYTF.

The CDR3 DNA is TGCAGTGCCGGACAGTCGAGTTACGAGCAGTACTTC. Protein: CSAGQSSYEQYF. The chain employs TRBV20-1 and TRBJ2-7, with D possibly matching TRBD1 (6 bases). The CDR3 loop spans 12 amino acids. Trimming removed 6 bases from V and 4 bases from J, with 13 bases in between. Germline V gene data show CDR1 as DFQATT and CDR2 as SNEGSKA (reference sequence).

The chain carries TRBV11-2 and TRBJ2-5; D is possibly TRBD2 (6 bases). Germline assignment: CDR1 SGHAT and CDR2 FQNNGV. Trimming stripped 4 bases from V and 0 bases from J, with 18 bases between. CDR3 length equals 17 residues. CDR3 bases: TGTGCCAGCAGCTCCCCGGACGGGAGCGGATACCAAGAGACCCAGTACTTC. Its protein is CASSSPDGSGYQETQYF.

The chain carries TRBV27 and TRBJ2-5, with D hard to call. The germline V and J ends were trimmed by 6 bases and 4 bases, with 12 bases remaining between them. The germline V gene has CDR1 MNHEY and CDR2 SMNVEV (reference sequence). The CDR3 covers 13 residues. The CDR3 here is CASSPQSRETQYF. As DNA, the CDR3 is TGTGCCAGCAGCCCCCAGTCCCGAGAGACCCAGTACTTC.

This chain uses TRBV12-5 with TRBJ1-2; 9 positions match TRBD1. The germline gives CDR1 LGHNT, CDR2 FRNRAP. The CDR3 sequence is 12 residues long. Trimming took 5 bases from V and 5 from J; bases not matched to a gene: 0. The CDR3 is CASGDRGYGYTF. CDR3 nucleotide sequence: TGTGCTAGTGGTGACAGGGGGTATGGCTACACCTTC.

The chain recombines TRBV27 with TRBJ1-5; the match to TRBD1 covers 7 bases. Unmatched junction bases numbered 8, after V lost 4 bases and J lost 2 bases. The germline V gene has CDR1 MNHEY and CDR2 SMNVEV (reference sequence). CDR3 length equals 16 residues. The CDR3 coding sequence is TGTGCCAGCAGTTCATATGGGGGACAGCGCAATCAGCCCCAGCATTTT. Encoded protein: CASSSYGGQRNQPQHF.

This clonotype was observed at least ten times. The chain has TRBV5-1 and TRBJ2-1; TRBD1 might be the D (5 bases). The CDR3 is 13 residues long. Germline V gives CDR1 SGHRS, CDR2 YFSETQ. Trimming took 3 bases from V and 6 from J, leaving 10 bases between them. The DNA of the CDR3 is TGCGCCAGCAGCTCCGACAGCCGCAATGAGCAGTTCTTC. This codes for CASSSDSRNEQFF.

The chain is built from TRBV4-1 and TRBJ2-7, with a possible D match to TRBD1 (6 bases). This CDR3 comprises 13 residues. V was pared by 4 bases and J by 5 bases, with 12 bases between. CDR1 is MGHRA, CDR2 YSYEKL, per germline. CDR3 loop: CASSPYRENEQYF. DNA for the CDR3: TGCGCCAGCAGCCCGTACAGGGAGAACGAGCAGTACTTC.

The gene calls are TRBV3-1 and TRBJ2-3; 12 bases are shared with TRBD2. The V gene's germline CDR1 is LGHDT and CDR2 YNNKEL (reference sequence). V gave up 0 bases and J gave up 2 bases; unmatched junction bases: 9. The CDR3 extends over 19 amino acids. Written as DNA, the CDR3 is TGTGCCAGCAGCCAAGAAGAGGGACTAGCGGGCATTTCCACAGATACGCAGTATTTT. This translates into CASSQEEGLAGISTDTQYF.

This chain links TRBV7-9 with TRBJ2-2; TRBD2 agrees at 7 bases. The CDR3 spans 15 residues. CDR1 is SEHNR and CDR2 is FQNEAQ in the germline V gene (reference sequence). V shed 5 bases, J shed 7 bases, and the junction held 10 bases outside the gene matches. CDR3 coding DNA: TGTGCCAGCAGCCACGAGACTAGCCCGATCGGGGAGCTGTTTTTT. Amino acid sequence: CASSHETSPIGELFF.

This chain joins TRBV12-3 or TRBV12-4 and TRBJ2-4; 7 positions match TRBD1. The junction had 6 bases not matched to a gene; V was cut back by 3 bases and J by 10 bases. CDR3 length equals 13 residues. The CDR3 sequence is CASSFDRAFIQYF. As DNA, the CDR3 is TGTGCCAGCAGTTTCGACAGGGCCTTTATTCAGTACTTC.

This clonotype was detected many times. The chain joins TRBV9 to TRBJ2-2, with 8 bases that match TRBD2. V lost 4 bases to trimming and J lost 0 bases; unmatched junction nucleotides: 5. The CDR3 is 16 residues long. Germline V gene sequence: CDR1 SGDLS, CDR2 YYNGEE. CDR3 residues: CASSHPAGANTGELFF. The CDR3 nucleotides read TGTGCCAGCAGCCACCCAGCGGGGGCGAACACCGGGGAGCTGTTTTTT.

This clonotype has only a few counts. The chain is built from TRBV5-1 and TRBJ2-5; TRBD2 matches at 7 bases. This CDR3 comprises 15 residues. Germline CDR1 reads SGHRS; CDR2 reads YFSETQ. The junction had 7 bases not matched to a gene; V was cut back by 0 bases and J by 5 bases. In DNA form, the CDR3 reads TGCGCCAGCAGCTTGGCCGGCGGGGGTGGGGAGACCCAGTACTTC. This sequence encodes CASSLAGGGGETQYF.

The chain couples TRBV7-3 to TRBJ2-1, with TRBD2 identical over 7 bases. Trimming cost V 2 bases and J 2 bases; bases outside gene matches: 3. The germline gives CDR1 SGHTA, CDR2 FQGTGA. The CDR3 has 15 residues. Written as DNA, the CDR3 is TGTGCCAGCAGCTTACTTGCGGGGGCCTACAATGAGCAGTTCTTC. Protein: CASSLLAGAYNEQFF.

This clonotype was counted between two and nine times. The gene calls are TRBV27 and TRBJ2-5; D ambiguous. Germline V gives CDR1 MNHEY, CDR2 SMNVEV (reference sequence). Trimming took off 5 bases at V and 0 bases at J, with 22 bases between the two ends. CDR3 length: 18 residues. CDR3 loop: CASSTRVLDNWYQETQYF. CDR3 coding DNA: TGTGCCAGCAGTACCCGGGTTCTTGACAACTGGTACCAAGAGACCCAGTACTTC.

This clonotype was detected many times. CDR3 sequence (DNA): TGCGCCAGCAGCCAAAATCGCAGGGCGCATGAGCAGTTCTTC. It specifies CASSQNRRAHEQFF. The chain recombines TRBV4-1 with TRBJ2-1; tentative D call: TRBD1 (5 bases). V dropped 2 bases and J dropped 8 bases, with 13 bases sitting between them. The CDR3 has 14 amino acids. In germline, CDR1 is MGHRA, CDR2 YSYEKL.

The V and J genes are TRBV7-8 and TRBJ2-2; the D call may be TRBD1 or TRBD2 (7 bases each). V was pared by 1 base and J by 5 bases, with 14 bases between. This CDR3 comprises 16 residues. Germline loops: CDR1 SGHVS, CDR2 FQNEAQ. Written as DNA, the CDR3 is TGTGCCAGCAGCTTAGGAGCAGGGGGGGCAACCGGGGAGCTGTTTTTT. Encoded protein: CASSLGAGGATGELFF.

This clonotype was observed a few times. V gene TRBV5-1 combines with J gene TRBJ2-7; D may be TRBD1 (6 bases). Trimming left V 0 bases short and J 3 bases short, with 16 bases between. Germline loops: CDR1 SGHRS, CDR2 YFSETQ. This CDR3 comprises 16 residues. The CDR3 loop reads CASSLAAHGTLYEQYF. CDR3 nucleotide sequence: TGCGCCAGCAGCTTGGCAGCCCACGGGACACTCTACGAGCAGTACTTC. The full variable domain, its missing parts supplied by reference TRBV5-1 and TRBJ2-7, is KAGVTQTPRYLIKTRGQQVTLSCSPISGHRSVSWYQQTPGQGLQFLFEYFSETQRNKGNFPGRFSGRQFSNSRSEMNVSTLELGDSALYLCASSLAAHGTLYEQYFGPGTRLTVT.

The sample holds many counts of this clonotype. The genes are TRBV4-1 and TRBJ1-1, with D possibly being TRBD1 (5 bases). The V end was cut by 0 bases, the J end by 4 bases, with 12 bases between. The CDR3 extends over 15 amino acids. Germline CDR1 reads MGHRA; CDR2 reads YSYEKL. The DNA of the CDR3 is TGCGCCAGCAGCCAAGAGGGGACCTTGGGCACTGAAGCTTTCTTT. Protein sequence: CASSQEGTLGTEAFF.

This clonotype has just a few counts. V and J are TRBV7-8 and TRBJ2-1; no firm D call. Per germline, CDR1 SGHVS and CDR2 FQNEAQ. V gave up 7 bases and J gave up 10 bases, with 17 bases separating them. The CDR3 length is 13 residues. The CDR3 sequence: CASTRKGIREQFF. The DNA for the CDR3 is TGTGCCAGCACCCGTAAGGGCATCAGGGAGCAGTTCTTC.